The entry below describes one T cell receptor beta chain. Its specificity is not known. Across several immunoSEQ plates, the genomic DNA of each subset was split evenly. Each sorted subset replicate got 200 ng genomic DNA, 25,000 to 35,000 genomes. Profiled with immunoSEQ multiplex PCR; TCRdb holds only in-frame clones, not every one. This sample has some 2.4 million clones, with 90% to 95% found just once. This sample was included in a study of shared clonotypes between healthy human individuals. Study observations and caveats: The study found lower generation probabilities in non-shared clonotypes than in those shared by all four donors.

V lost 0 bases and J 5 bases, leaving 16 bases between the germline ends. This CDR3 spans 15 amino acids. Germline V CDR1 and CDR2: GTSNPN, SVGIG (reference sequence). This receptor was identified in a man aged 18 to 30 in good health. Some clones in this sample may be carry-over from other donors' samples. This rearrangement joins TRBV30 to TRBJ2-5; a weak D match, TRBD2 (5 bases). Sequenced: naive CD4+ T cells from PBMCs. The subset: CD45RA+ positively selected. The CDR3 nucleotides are TGTGCCTGGAGTGTTGGGCAGCCCGGGGTGGAGACCCAGTACTTC. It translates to CAWSVGQPGVETQYF. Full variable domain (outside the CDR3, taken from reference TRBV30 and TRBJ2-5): SQTIHQWPATLVQPVGSPLSLECTVEGTSNPNLYWYRQAAGRGLQLLFYSVGIGQISSEVPQNLSASRPQDRQFILSSKKLLLSDSGFYLCAWSVGQPGVETQYFGPGTRLLVL.